The next 24 T cell receptor beta chains were all read from a single sample in a study of metastatic and nonmetastatic thyroid tumors. MiXCR re-clonotyped the PCR reads for TCRdb. The sample shows over 15,000 clones, approximately 30% of them seen only once. Among the patients, none had received any treatment before thyroid surgery. The sequenced sample consisted of tumor tissue. The source is a male donor with papillary thyroid cancer or a benign thyroid nodule (not recorded which). Some clones in this sample may be carry-over from other donors' samples.

V is TRBV28 and J is TRBJ1-4; D remains unclear. The CDR3 has 12 residues. The germline CDR1 and CDR2 sequences are MDHEN and SYDVKM. Between the trimmed V and J ends, which lost 3 bases and 7 bases, there was a span of 6 bases. Here the CDR3 DNA reads TGTGCCAGCAGTTTGAGGGCTGAAAAACTGTTTTTT. Residues: CASSLRAEKLFF.

This clone is judged large. The V gene is TRBV27, the J gene TRBJ2-3, with D perhaps given as TRBD1 or TRBD2 (6 bases each). CDR1 MNHEY and CDR2 SMNVEV come from the germline V gene (reference sequence). CDR3 size: 14 residues. The ends were cut back, 6 bases at V and 8 bases at J, with 18 bases in the middle. The CDR3 DNA sequence: TGTGCCAGCAGCCAGGGGCCCGGAGGGGCTACGCAGTATTTT. Its translation: CASSQGPGGATQYF.

This clone qualifies as medium-sized. The chain combines TRBV29-1 with TRBJ2-2, with TRBD1 matching over 10 bases. J was trimmed by 5 bases and V by 8 bases; bases with no gene match: 5. The CDR3 runs 13 residues. In germline, CDR1 is SQVTM, CDR2 ANQGSEA. In nucleotides, the CDR3 is TGCAGCCACCGGGACAGGGGAACCGGGGAGCTGTTTTTT. Amino acids: CSHRDRGTGELFF.

The chain joins TRBV20-1 to TRBJ1-6; 8 positions agree with TRBD1. This CDR3 contains 17 residues. In germline, CDR1 is DFQATT, CDR2 SNEGSKA (reference sequence). The V segment lost 4 bases and the J segment 6 bases; nucleotides outside the gene matches: 14. The DNA of the CDR3 is TGCAGTGCTATCGCCCAGTACTCAGGGGGCAGTAATTCACCCCTCCACTTT. This gives the protein CSAIAQYSGGSNSPLHF.

The rearrangement uses TRBV7-2 and TRBJ1-6; D uncertain. The V end lost 5 bases, the J end lost 9 bases, and 17 bases lay between the germline ends. Germline CDR1 SGHTA, CDR2 FQGNSA. CDR3 length: 15 residues. CDR3 protein: CASSLDGPGGSPLHF. DNA for the CDR3: TGTGCCAGCAGCCTAGACGGTCCCGGAGGTTCACCCCTCCACTTT.

The rearrangement links TRBV20-1 to TRBJ2-7; D uncertain. V was trimmed by 0 bases and J by 1 base, leaving 10 bases between them. Germline V gene lookup returns CDR1 DFQATT and CDR2 SNEGSKA (reference sequence). This CDR3 is 14 amino acids long. This chain's CDR3 is CSAREGSGSYEQYF. The CDR3 nucleotides are TGCAGTGCTAGAGAGGGGTCCGGGTCCTACGAGCAGTACTTC.

This chain links TRBV11-2 with TRBJ2-7; 13 bases are a match to TRBD2. Germline assignment: CDR1 SGHAT and CDR2 FQNNGV. The CDR3 loop spans 16 amino acids. V lost 5 bases, J lost 4 bases, and 8 bases stayed unmatched. CDR3 loop: CASSPPGLAGRYEQYF. CDR3 in DNA: TGTGCCAGCAGCCCTCCGGGACTAGCGGGAAGATACGAGCAGTACTTC.

A note on this clone: Being one base from a much bigger clone, this may be a read error. This sample also contains other DNA sequences that code for the same CDR3. The chain combines TRBV15 with TRBJ1-3; D not resolved. The CDR3 covers 17 residues. From germline, CDR1 is LNHNV and CDR2 YYDKDF (reference sequence). CDR3 nucleotides: TGCGCCACCAGCAGAGAATGGCAGTTGAGCTCCGGAAACACCATATATTTT. This sequence encodes CATSREWQLSSGNTIYF. The full variable domain, its missing parts supplied by reference TRBV15 and TRBJ1-3, is DAMVIQNPRYQVTQFGKPVTLSCSQTLNHNVMYWYQQKSSQAPKLLFHYYDKDFNNEADTPDNFQSRRPNTSFCFLDIRSPGLGDTAMYLCATSREWQLSSGNTIYFGEGSWLTVV.

This clone showed up just a few times. J is TRBJ2-7 and V is TRBV15, with D perhaps TRBD2 (6 bases). V dropped 4 bases and J dropped 0 bases, with 13 bases sitting between them. From germline, CDR1 is LNHNV and CDR2 YYDKDF (reference sequence). CDR3 length: 15 amino acids. The CDR3 is CATSNIGSLSYEQYF. In nucleotides, the CDR3 is TGTGCCACCAGCAACATCGGGAGCCTCTCCTACGAGCAGTACTTC.

Regarding this clone: In the same sample, other DNA sequences code for this CDR3. This chain joins TRBV11-2 and TRBJ2-7; 9 bases align to TRBD1. The germline gives CDR1 SGHAT, CDR2 FQNNGV. The V segment lost 4 bases and the J segment 2 bases; nucleotides outside the gene matches: 6. The CDR3 is 15 amino acids. CDR3 residues: CASSSGTGRTYEQYF. The CDR3, as DNA: TGTGCCAGCAGCTCAGGGACAGGGAGGACCTACGAGCAGTACTTC.

This clone occurred a few times. The chain has TRBV28 and TRBJ2-1, with 14 bases that match TRBD2. Germline loops: CDR1 MDHEN, CDR2 SYDVKM. The length of the CDR3 is 15 residues. Losses at the gene ends were 6 bases for V and 7 bases for J; bases not matched to a gene: 5. Here the CDR3 reads CASSTGLAGANEQFF. The CDR3 DNA reads TGTGCCAGCAGCACGGGACTAGCGGGGGCTAATGAGCAGTTCTTC.

This clone was recorded at least ten times. The rearrangement joins TRBV9 to TRBJ2-1, with D maybe TRBD2 (10 bases). V was shortened by 4 bases and J by 10 bases, with 39 bases between the two germline ends. In germline, CDR1 is SGDLS, CDR2 YYNGEE. CDR3 length: 21 residues. Here the CDR3 DNA reads TGTGCCAGCAGCCGAGGGCCGGGGGACAGGGAAAGAGGAGCGGGAGGGCCGGAGCAGTTCTTC. Its protein is CASSRGPGDRERGAGGPEQFF.

This clone is labeled as medium-sized. This chain links TRBV27 with TRBJ2-1; no firm D call. V lost 3 bases, J lost 15 bases, and 12 bases lay in between. CDR1 is MNHEY and CDR2 is SMNVEV in the germline V gene (reference sequence). This CDR3 has 11 amino acids. The CDR3 DNA follows: TGTGCCAGCAGTTTGGGTGGATCACTGTTCTTC. Encoded protein: CASSLGGSLFF.

This chain uses TRBV11-2 with TRBJ2-1; TRBD1 matches at 8 bases. Germline CDR1 SGHAT, CDR2 FQNNGV. The J segment lost 7 bases and the V segment lost 1 base, leaving 6 bases of the junction unmatched. The CDR3 has 15 residues. DNA for the CDR3: TGTGCCAGCAGCTTAGCCAGGGGGCCGTTGAATGAGCAGTTCTTC. Translation gives CASSLARGPLNEQFF.

The chain links TRBV18 to TRBJ2-7; D is tentatively TRBD1 or TRBD2 (5 bases each). Trimming left V 3 bases short and J 3 bases short, with 12 bases between. From germline, CDR1 is KGHSH and CDR2 LQKENI. The CDR3 covers 14 residues. Written as DNA, the CDR3 is TGTGCCAGCTCACCCCGGGACGACCTCTACGAGCAGTACTTC. Translated, it gives CASSPRDDLYEQYF.

By frequency in the sample, this clone is medium-sized (0.01 to 0.1%). The CDR3 nucleotides are TGTGCCAGCAGTGACGGGGACAGGGATAGCAATCAGCCCCAGCATTTT. This sequence encodes CASSDGDRDSNQPQHF. This chain joins TRBV6-4 and TRBJ1-5; TRBD1 agrees at 9 bases. The V gene end was trimmed by 2 bases and the J gene end by 0 bases; junction bases not matched to a gene: 2. Germline-derived CDR1 and CDR2 are MRHNA and SNTAGT. The CDR3 consists of 16 residues.

In its sample, this clone was seen a few times. The rearrangement links TRBV6-1 to TRBJ1-1; TRBD1 might be the D (5 bases). V lost 8 bases and J 1 base, leaving 17 bases between the germline ends. This CDR3 is built from 15 residues. Germline loops: CDR1 MNHNS, CDR2 SASEGT. CDR3 in DNA: TGTGCCAGCTCTGTGGGGGGACGGCGGAACACTGAAGCTTTCTTT. Translating gives CASSVGGRRNTEAFF.

This clone was recorded many times. A read error may produce the germline difference seen at one junction end. The chain uses TRBV5-6 and TRBJ2-2; tentative D call: TRBD2 (5 bases). Germline V gene data show CDR1 as SGHDT and CDR2 as YYEEEE. This CDR3 has 12 amino acids. DNA for the CDR3: TGTGCCAGCAGCTTGGTTTCCGGGGAGCTGCTTTTT. The encoded protein is CASSLVSGELLF.

The sample holds one count of this clone. The V call is TRBV3-1, the J call TRBJ2-7, with D possibly TRBD2 on 6 matching bases. Trimming shortened V by 8 bases and J by 3 bases, and 11 bases separated the two germline ends. The germline V gene has CDR1 LGHDT and CDR2 YNNKEL (reference sequence). The CDR3 runs to 12 residues. DNA for the CDR3: TGTGCCAGCCGCGGGACGGACTACGAGCAGTACTTC. Protein sequence: CASRGTDYEQYF.

The chain has TRBV7-8 and TRBJ1-6; no clear D. There are 14 residues in the CDR3. Germline CDR1 and CDR2: SGHVS and FQNEAQ. V dropped 3 bases and J dropped 6 bases, with 9 bases sitting between them. DNA for the CDR3: TGTGCCAGCAGCTTCCGACTTTTTAATTCACCCCTCCACTTT. Protein: CASSFRLFNSPLHF.

The V and J genes are TRBV18 and TRBJ1-2; possible D gene TRBD1, 6 bases. This CDR3 spans 15 amino acids. Trimming removed 6 bases from V and 4 bases from J, with 18 bases in between. Germline CDR1 KGHSH, CDR2 LQKENI. The CDR3 here is CASSSQSGTTYGYTF. The CDR3 DNA follows: TGTGCCAGCTCCTCACAGTCAGGGACAACCTATGGCTACACCTTC. Full variable domain (missing parts from reference TRBV18 and TRBJ1-2): NAGVMQNPRHLVRRRGQEARLRCSPMKGHSHVYWYRQLPEEGLKFMVYLQKENIIDESGMPKERFSAEFPKEGPSILRIQQVVRGDSAAYFCASSSQSGTTYGYTFGSGTRLTVV.

This clone turned up a few times. The rearrangement uses TRBV28 and TRBJ1-1, with TRBD1 identical over 8 bases. Germline V gene sequence: CDR1 MDHEN, CDR2 SYDVKM. J gave up 1 base and V 5 bases, and 3 bases lay outside the gene matches. The CDR3 runs 14 residues. This chain's CDR3 is CASSTGTGNTEAFF. CDR3 sequence (DNA): TGTGCCAGCAGTACCGGGACAGGGAACACTGAAGCTTTCTTT.

In this sample, this clone turned up many times. This chain links TRBV28 with TRBJ1-2, with D unresolved. The germline V gene encodes CDR1 MDHEN and CDR2 SYDVKM. The CDR3 extends over 15 amino acids. Trimming removed 3 bases at V and 4 bases at J, with 15 bases between. The CDR3 DNA is TGTGCCAGCAGTTTGGTGAACCCGGGAGTCTATGGCTACACCTTC. Residues: CASSLVNPGVYGYTF.

By share, this clone counts as medium-sized. V is TRBV30 and J is TRBJ2-3; D not certain. The germline gives CDR1 GTSNPN, CDR2 SVGIG (reference sequence). The CDR3 totals 11 residues. Trimming took off 0 bases at V and 8 bases at J, with 6 bases between the two ends. CDR3 in amino acids: CAWSVKGTQYF. The CDR3 region has the DNA TGTGCCTGGAGTGTCAAAGGTACGCAGTATTTT. The full variable domain, in which reference TRBV30 and TRBJ2-3 provide the parts outside the CDR3, is SQTIHQWPATLVQPVGSPLSLECTVEGTSNPNLYWYRQAAGRGLQLLFYSVGIGQISSEVPQNLSASRPQDRQFILSSKKLLLSDSGFYLCAWSVKGTQYFGPGTRLTVL.